The source of this T cell receptor (beta chain) is a study of technical replicates of blood from several donors. The method was immunoSEQ multiplex PCR; TCRdb's version includes in-frame clones alone and lacks a portion of them. The sample shows roughly 70,000 clones, approximately 90% of them seen only once. Looked up from germline, CDR1 is MDHEN and CDR2 is SYDVKM. The CDR3 runs 14 residues. Trimming stripped 3 bases from V and 5 bases from J, with 14 bases between. The source is a human donor in good health. The J gene is TRBJ2-7, the V gene TRBV28, with D tentatively TRBD2 (5 bases). The material sequenced was T cells isolated from PBMCs. This CDR3 is CASSFPGMVHEQYF. The CDR3 DNA sequence: TGTGCCAGCAGTTTCCCGGGAATGGTTCACGAGCAGTACTTC.